This T cell receptor beta chain originates from a study of identical twins. General study points: Sharing of beta out-of-frame sequences by twins showed a weaker excess.

CDR3 size: 14 residues. V gave up 1 base and J gave up 4 bases, with 8 bases separating them. Per the germline V gene, CDR1 is LGHDT and CDR2 is YNNKEL (reference sequence). To note about this clonotype: The antigen is not known.

Via MiXCR, TCRdb re-called the 5' RACE reads, giving one row per CDR3 protein. The sample yields roughly 500,000 distinct CDR3 sequences, 20% to 25% seen once. This sample also appeared in a second study, on T cells expressing NK-cell markers. That work states: Specificity for HCMV among expanded NKG2C+ T cell clones was not established.

The genes are TRBV3-1 and TRBJ2-1; tentative D call: TRBD2 (5 bases). Sequences were obtained from CD4+ T cells sorted from blood. This sequence was found in a woman aged 18-35 years in good health. DNA of the CDR3: TGTGCCAGCAGCCAAGTTGGAGGATACAATGAGCAGTTCTTC. This sequence encodes CASSQVGGYNEQFF.